The clone carrying this T cell receptor (beta chain) occurred once. Its target is unknown. This record belongs to a study of cytomegalovirus exposure and HLA in healthy donors. CDR1 is SGDLS and CDR2 is YYNGEE in the germline V gene. This CDR3 contains 13 residues. The trim removed 3 bases at V and 6 bases at J, leaving 2 bases unmatched. The PCR used 60 Vbeta and 13 Jbeta primers. Repertoires were generated with immunoSEQ multiplex PCR, while TCRdb's copy carries only in-frame clones and drops some. The data show 110,000 to 150,000 clones, with roughly 77% seen just once and 2% to 2.5% held by the top ten. Study outcomes and limitations: Data from an earlier analysis indicated that most TCR beta V segments were productive either about 87% or about 30% of the time.

The sequenced sample consisted of PBMCs. V gene TRBV9 combines with J gene TRBJ2-2; the match to TRBD2 covers 7 bases. The sequence was obtained from a man aged 25 to 45 in good health and CMV-seronegative. The CDR3 spells CASSASGPGELFF. The CDR3 DNA sequence: TGTGCCAGCAGCGCTAGCGGTCCCGGGGAGCTGTTTTTT.